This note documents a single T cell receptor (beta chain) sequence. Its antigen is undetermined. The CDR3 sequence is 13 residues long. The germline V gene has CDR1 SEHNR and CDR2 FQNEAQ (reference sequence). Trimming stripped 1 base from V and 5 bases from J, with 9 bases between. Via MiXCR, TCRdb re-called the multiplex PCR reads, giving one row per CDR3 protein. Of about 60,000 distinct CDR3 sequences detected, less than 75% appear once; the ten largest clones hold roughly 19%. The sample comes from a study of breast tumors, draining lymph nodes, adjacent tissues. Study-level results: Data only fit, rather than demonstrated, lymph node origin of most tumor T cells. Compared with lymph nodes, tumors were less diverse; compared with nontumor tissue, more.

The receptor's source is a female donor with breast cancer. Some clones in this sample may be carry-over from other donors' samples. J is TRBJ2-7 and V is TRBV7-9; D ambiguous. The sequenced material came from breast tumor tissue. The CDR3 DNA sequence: TGTGCCAGCAGCTTAGACATTAGGAACGAGCAGTACTTC. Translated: CASSLDIRNEQYF.